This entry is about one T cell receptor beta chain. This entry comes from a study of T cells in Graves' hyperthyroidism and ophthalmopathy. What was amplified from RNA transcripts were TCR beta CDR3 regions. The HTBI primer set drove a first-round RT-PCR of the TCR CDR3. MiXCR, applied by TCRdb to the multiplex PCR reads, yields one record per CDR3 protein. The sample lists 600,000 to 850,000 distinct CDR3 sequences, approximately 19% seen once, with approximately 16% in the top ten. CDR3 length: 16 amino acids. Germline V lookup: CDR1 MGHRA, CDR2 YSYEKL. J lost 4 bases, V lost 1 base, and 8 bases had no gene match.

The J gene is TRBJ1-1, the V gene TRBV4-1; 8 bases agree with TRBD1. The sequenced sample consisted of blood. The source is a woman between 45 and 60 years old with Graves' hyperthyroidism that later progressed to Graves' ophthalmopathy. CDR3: CASSQAHRGSGTEAFF. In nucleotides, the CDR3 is TGCGCCAGCAGCCAAGCCCACAGGGGGTCGGGCACTGAAGCTTTCTTT.